The T cell receptor beta chain described here comes from a study of shared clonotypes between healthy human individuals. Study overall: Each donor contributed plates that comprised three CD4 naive, three CD4 memory, two CD8 naive and one CD8 memory. Findings and caveats of the study: The sharing of about 5% of naive CD4 clonotypes was seen across a handful of donors.

TCRdb's table, derived via immunoSEQ multiplex PCR, lists solely in-frame clones and lacks some. The sample has millions of clones, around 90% seen once. The authors divided CD4+ cells into CD45RA+ naive and CD45RA-negative memory subsets. As regards this clone: Its specificity is unknown.

The germline V and J ends were trimmed by 2 bases and 3 bases, with 14 bases remaining between them. Per the germline V gene, CDR1 is MNHEY and CDR2 is SVGAGI. This CDR3 is 15 amino acids long. The rearrangement links TRBV6-5 to TRBJ2-7; D possibly corresponds to TRBD1 (5 bases). The sample consisted of naive CD4+ T cells sorted from blood. The subset was: CD45RA+ positively selected. This clonotype originated in a man between 18 and 29 years old in good health. The CDR3 DNA is TGTGCCAGCAGTTACACACTTGGACAAGACTACGAGCAGTACTTC. It encodes CASSYTLGQDYEQYF.